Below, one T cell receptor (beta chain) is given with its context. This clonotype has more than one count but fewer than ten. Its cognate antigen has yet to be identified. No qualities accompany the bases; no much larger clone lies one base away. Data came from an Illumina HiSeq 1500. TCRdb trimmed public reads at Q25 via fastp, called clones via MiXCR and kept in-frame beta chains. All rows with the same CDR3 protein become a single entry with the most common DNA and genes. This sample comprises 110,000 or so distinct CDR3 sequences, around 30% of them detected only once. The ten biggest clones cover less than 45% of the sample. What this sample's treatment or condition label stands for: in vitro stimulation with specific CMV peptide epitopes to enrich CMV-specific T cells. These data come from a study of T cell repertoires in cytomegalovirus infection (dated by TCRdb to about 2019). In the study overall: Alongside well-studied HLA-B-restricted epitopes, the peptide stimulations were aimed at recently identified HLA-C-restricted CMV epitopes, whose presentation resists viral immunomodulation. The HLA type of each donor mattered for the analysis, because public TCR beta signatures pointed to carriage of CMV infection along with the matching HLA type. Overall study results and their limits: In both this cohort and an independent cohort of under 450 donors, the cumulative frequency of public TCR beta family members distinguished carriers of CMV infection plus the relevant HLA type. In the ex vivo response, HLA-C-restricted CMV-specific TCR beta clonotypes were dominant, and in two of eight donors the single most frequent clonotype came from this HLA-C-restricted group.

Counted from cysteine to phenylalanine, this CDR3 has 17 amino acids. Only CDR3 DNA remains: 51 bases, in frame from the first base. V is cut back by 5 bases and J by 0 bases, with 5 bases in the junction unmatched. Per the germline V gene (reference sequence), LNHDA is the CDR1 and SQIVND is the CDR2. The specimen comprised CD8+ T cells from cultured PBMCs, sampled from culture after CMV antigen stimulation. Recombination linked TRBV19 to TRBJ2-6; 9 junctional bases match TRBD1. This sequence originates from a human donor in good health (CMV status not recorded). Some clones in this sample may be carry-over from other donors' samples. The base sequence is TGTGCCAGTAGTTGGGGACAGGGTTACTCTGGGGCCAACGTCCTGACTTTC. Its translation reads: CASSWGQGYSGANVLTF.